This T cell receptor beta chain was obtained from a study of early T cells in non-severe SARS-CoV-2 infection. Remarks on this clonotype: Its antigen is currently unknown.

Broader study findings: Missing private and CD4 specificities, VDJdb matching favored anti-spike CD8 responses.

Molecules of cDNA were individually given unique molecular identifiers that were attached to them. TCRdb itself ran the 5' RACE reads through MiXCR, one entry per CDR3 protein. Here the sample spans 20,000 or so distinct CDR3 sequences, around 5% being singletons. This sequence was found in an adult who was a healthcare worker with PCR-confirmed SARS-CoV-2 infection or an uninfected control (not recorded which). The sample was whole blood, taken at baseline.

The CDR3 coding sequence is TGTGCCAGCAGCTTAGGAACAGGAGCCTCTAACGAGCAGTACTTC. The encoded protein is CASSLGTGASNEQYF. The chain is built from TRBV7-6 and TRBJ2-7, with D possibly matching TRBD1 (5 bases). This CDR3 comprises 15 residues. V dropped 1 base and J dropped 5 bases, with 15 bases sitting between them. Per germline, CDR1 SGHVS and CDR2 FNYEAQ.